This T cell receptor (beta chain) was documented in a study of blood T cell repertoires in COVID-19. Overall study: PBMCs, B-cell-depleted T cells, or T cells provided the cDNA or gDNA that made up the material.

V shed 2 bases and J shed 1 base, with 9 bases lying between them. CDR3 length: 14 amino acids. Germline values: CDR1 SGHTA, CDR2 FQGNSA. TCRdb keeps only in-frame clones here, not all; method: immunoSEQ multiplex PCR. The sample has 180,000 or so clones; 70% to 90% are singletons. The clonotype originates from a woman over 75 with acute or convalescent COVID-19. The chain uses TRBV7-2 and TRBJ2-7, with D perhaps TRBD1 (6 bases). Material for sequencing was peripheral blood. This CDR3 reads CASSLRTESYEQYF. The CDR3 region has the DNA TGTGCCAGCAGCTTAAGGACAGAGTCCTACGAGCAGTACTTC.